This T cell receptor (beta chain) was sequenced for a study of early T cells in non-severe SARS-CoV-2 infection. On the study more broadly: Sequencing was performed on bulk RNA from unsorted whole blood, leaving chains unpaired. Broader study findings: Lookups in VDJdb leaned toward anti-spike CD8 responses and missed private and CD4 specificities.

In this sample, this clonotype turned up many times. Its cognate antigen is unknown. The TCR library protocol was used to attach unique molecular identifiers. These identifiers were attached to individual cDNA molecules. TCRdb ran MiXCR on the 5' RACE reads and lists one entry per CDR3 protein. The sample records some 66,000 distinct CDR3 sequences, less than 15% being singletons. CDR3 length: 16 residues. V was clipped by 5 bases and J by 5 bases, with 20 bases between them. CDR1 is SEHNR, CDR2 FQNEAQ, per germline (reference sequence). This sequence joins TRBV7-9 and TRBJ2-3, with D perhaps matching TRBD2 (5 bases). The sequence derives from an adult who was a healthcare worker with PCR-confirmed SARS-CoV-2 infection or an uninfected control (not recorded which). Sequencing was done on a sample of whole blood. The CDR3 protein is CASSPTAGSSGDTQYF. The CDR3 DNA reads as TGTGCCAGCAGCCCCACCGCGGGCTCCTCGGGAGATACGCAGTATTTT.